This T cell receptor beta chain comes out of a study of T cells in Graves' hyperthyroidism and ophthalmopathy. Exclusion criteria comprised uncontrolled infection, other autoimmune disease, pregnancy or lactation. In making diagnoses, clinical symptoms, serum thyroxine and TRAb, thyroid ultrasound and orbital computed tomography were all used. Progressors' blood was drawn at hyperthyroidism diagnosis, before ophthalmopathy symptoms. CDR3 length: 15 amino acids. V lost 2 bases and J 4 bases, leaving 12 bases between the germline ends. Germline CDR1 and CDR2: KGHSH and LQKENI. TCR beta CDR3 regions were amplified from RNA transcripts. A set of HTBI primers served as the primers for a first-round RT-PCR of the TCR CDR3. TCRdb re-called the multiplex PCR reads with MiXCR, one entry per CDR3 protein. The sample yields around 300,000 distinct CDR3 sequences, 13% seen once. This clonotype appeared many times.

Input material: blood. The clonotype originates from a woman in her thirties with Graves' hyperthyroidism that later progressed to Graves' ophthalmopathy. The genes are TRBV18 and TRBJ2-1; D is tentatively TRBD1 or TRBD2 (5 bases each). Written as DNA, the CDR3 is TGTGCCAGCTCACCAGGGGACGTTGAATACAATGAGCAGTTCTTC. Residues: CASSPGDVEYNEQFF.